These T cell receptor beta chains were read from a single sample in a study of T cell responses to AZD1222 COVID-19 vaccine. Method: immunoSEQ multiplex PCR; TCRdb's copy keeps in-frame clones and lacks some. The sample shows some 110,000 clones, 93% of them seen only once. Sequencing used peripheral blood, obtained on day 0 of AZD1222 vaccination. These receptors came from an adult in good health. Each CDR3 is given with its conserved first and last residue. D genes are given only for firm matches. Not every row has a clone size; where given, it reads once, few, many or a size class.

V gene	clone size	J gene	D gene	CDR3 protein	CDR3 DNA
TRBV6-5	.	TRBJ1-4	.	CASSYSGEKLFF	TGTGCCAGCAGTTACTCGGGTGAAAAACTGTTTTTT
TRBV7-8	.	TRBJ2-3	.	CASSLHVGTQYF	TGTGCCAGCAGCCTCCATGTGGGTACGCAGTATTTT
TRBV11-2	once	TRBJ2-2	.	CASNHGAANTGELFF	TGTGCCAGCAACCATGGAGCCGCCAACACCGGGGAGCTGTTTTTT
TRBV28	.	TRBJ1-1	.	CASSRTGWGTEAFF	TGTGCCAGCAGTAGGACCGGGTGGGGCACTGAAGCTTTCTTT
TRBV27	.	TRBJ1-1	TRBD1	CASSPQQGLNTEAFF	TGTGCCAGCAGTCCTCAACAGGGGTTGAACACTGAAGCTTTCTTT
TRBV27	.	TRBJ2-1	.	CASSLLGYDEQFF	TGTGCCAGCAGTTTACTGGGTTACGATGAGCAGTTCTTC
TRBV28	.	TRBJ2-7	.	CASSFRGTSSYEQYF	TGTGCCAGCAGTTTCCGAGGGACGAGCTCCTACGAGCAGTACTTC
TRBV5-4	.	TRBJ2-1	TRBD2	CASSLGSSGSANEQFF	TGTGCCAGCAGCTTAGGGTCTAGCGGGAGTGCCAATGAGCAGTTCTTC
TRBV15	.	TRBJ2-7	.	CATRIDRVSYEQYF	TGTGCCACCAGGATTGACCGCGTATCCTACGAGCAGTACTTC
TRBV20-1	.	TRBJ2-7	TRBD1	CSASPLGQGAEEQYF	TGCAGTGCTAGTCCCCTGGGACAGGGGGCCGAGGAGCAGTACTTC
TRBV28	.	TRBJ1-2	.	CASSLKDRYNGYTF	TGTGCCAGCAGTTTAAAGGACAGATACAATGGCTACACCTTC
TRBV10-2	.	TRBJ2-3	TRBD2	CASRTSDPGDTQYF	TGCGCCAGCCGGACTAGCGACCCCGGAGATACGCAGTATTTT
TRBV5-4	.	TRBJ2-7	.	CASSLLGGSYEQYF	TGTGCCAGCAGCTTGTTAGGCGGCTCCTACGAGCAGTACTTC
TRBV9	.	TRBJ1-3	.	CASSATRGGNTIYF	TGTGCCAGCAGCGCGACAAGGGGCGGAAACACCATATATTTT
TRBV2	.	TRBJ2-3	.	CASSDGRAKDTQYF	TGTGCCAGCAGTGACGGCAGGGCGAAAGATACGCAGTATTTT
TRBV6-5	.	TRBJ2-3	.	CASRTEGADTQYF	TGTGCCAGCAGGACTGAGGGCGCAGATACGCAGTATTTT
TRBV20-1	.	TRBJ2-7	.	CSGLSSYEQYF	TGCAGTGGCTTGAGCTCCTACGAGCAGTACTTC
TRBV3-1/TRBV3-2	.	TRBJ2-7	.	CASSPFGSYEQYF	TGTGCCAGCAGCCCCTTCGGCTCCTACGAGCAGTACTTC
TRBV27	.	TRBJ2-6	.	CASSLVGGRSGANVLTF	TGTGCCAGCAGTTTAGTGGGGGGCCGGTCTGGGGCCAACGTCCTGACTTTC
TRBV6-6	once	TRBJ1-2	.	CASSYSTGNYGYTF	TGTGCCAGCAGTTACTCGACAGGAAACTATGGCTACACCTTC
TRBV30	.	TRBJ1-1	.	CAWSGHRERDTEAFF	TGTGCCTGGAGTGGTCACAGGGAAAGGGACACTGAAGCTTTCTTT
TRBV5-1	.	TRBJ2-2	.	CASTPGTGELFF	TGCGCCAGCACCCCTGGCACCGGGGAGCTGTTTTTT
TRBV5-1	.	TRBJ2-3	TRBD2	CASSLLLAGVDTQYF	TGCGCCAGCAGCTTGTTACTAGCGGGAGTAGATACGCAGTATTTT
TRBV5-1	.	TRBJ2-1	.	CASSLGSGVSYNEQFF	TGCGCCAGCAGCTTGGGGTCGGGAGTTTCCTACAATGAGCAGTTCTTC
TRBV29-1	once	TRBJ2-6	.	CSAGDSGANVLTF	TGCAGCGCCGGAGACTCTGGGGCCAACGTCCTGACTTTC
TRBV19	.	TRBJ1-5	.	CATTVGGGLNQPQHF	TGTGCCACTACCGTAGGAGGCGGGTTAAATCAGCCCCAGCATTTT
TRBV18	.	TRBJ1-6	TRBD1	CASSPSPPGQGGSPLHF	TGTGCCAGCTCACCCTCCCCCCCGGGACAGGGCGGTTCACCCCTCCACTTT
TRBV15	.	TRBJ1-2	.	CATSSRAGYYGYTF	TGTGCCACCAGCAGCCGGGCAGGGTATTATGGCTACACCTTC
TRBV4-2	.	TRBJ1-5	.	CASSQDLFYQPQHF	TGTGCCAGCAGCCAAGACCTATTCTATCAGCCCCAGCATTTT
TRBV29-1	.	TRBJ1-1	.	CSVAQGREGTEAFF	TGCAGCGTTGCCCAGGGCAGGGAGGGCACTGAAGCTTTCTTT
TRBV10-3	.	TRBJ2-7	.	CAIRNLEEQYF	TGTGCCATCAGGAACCTCGAAGAGCAGTACTTC
TRBV7-8	.	TRBJ1-4	.	CASPPAGNEKLFF	TGTGCCAGCCCGCCGGCTGGTAATGAAAAACTGTTTTTT
TRBV9	.	TRBJ1-5	TRBD1	CASSAGGVQPQHF	TGTGCCAGCAGCGCAGGGGGAGTACAGCCCCAGCATTTT
TRBV6-5	.	TRBJ2-1	TRBD2	CASSLIAGAYNEQFF	TGTGCCAGCAGTCTCATAGCGGGAGCCTACAATGAGCAGTTCTTC
TRBV2	.	TRBJ1-2	.	CASTPVRAGGYTF	TGTGCCAGCACGCCGGTGAGGGCGGGGGGCTACACCTTC
TRBV19	.	TRBJ1-1	.	CASRSGGTGNTEAFF	TGTGCCAGTAGAAGCGGGGGGACTGGGAACACTGAAGCTTTCTTT
TRBV28	.	TRBJ2-3	TRBD1	CASSLWATGKFADTQYF	TGTGCCAGCAGTTTATGGGCGACAGGGAAGTTTGCAGATACGCAGTATTTT
TRBV9	.	TRBJ2-3	TRBD2	CASSISGRDPDTQYF	TGTGCCAGCAGCATTAGCGGGAGGGATCCAGATACGCAGTATTTT
TRBV27	few	TRBJ2-1	.	CASSAQVGAYNEQFF	TGTGCCAGCAGTGCCCAAGTCGGGGCCTACAATGAGCAGTTCTTC
TRBV6-5	.	TRBJ1-4	.	CASSYLESGEKLFF	TGTGCCAGCAGTTACTTGGAGAGTGGAGAAAAACTGTTTTTT
TRBV10-2	.	TRBJ1-5	.	CASSAMSTGGNQPQHF	TGCGCCAGCAGTGCCATGTCCACTGGAGGCAATCAGCCCCAGCATTTT
TRBV3-1/TRBV3-2	.	TRBJ2-5	.	CASSQVLRGAGAGETQYF	TGTGCCAGCAGCCAAGTCCTCAGGGGGGCGGGAGCGGGAGAGACCCAGTACTTC
TRBV28	once	TRBJ1-2	.	CASSLGGYGYTF	TGTGCCAGCAGTTTAGGGGGCTATGGCTACACCTTC